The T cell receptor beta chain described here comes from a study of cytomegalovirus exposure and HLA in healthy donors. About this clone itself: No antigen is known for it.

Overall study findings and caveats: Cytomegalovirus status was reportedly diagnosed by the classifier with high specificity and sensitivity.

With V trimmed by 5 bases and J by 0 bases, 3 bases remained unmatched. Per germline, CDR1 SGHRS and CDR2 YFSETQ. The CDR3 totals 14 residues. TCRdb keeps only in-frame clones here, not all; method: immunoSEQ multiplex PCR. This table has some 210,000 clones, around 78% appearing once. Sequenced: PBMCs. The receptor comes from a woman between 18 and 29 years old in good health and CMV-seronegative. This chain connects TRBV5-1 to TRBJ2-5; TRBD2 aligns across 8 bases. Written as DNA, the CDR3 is TGCGCCAGCAGGGCGGGAGGCTACCAAGAGACCCAGTACTTC. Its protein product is CASRAGGYQETQYF.